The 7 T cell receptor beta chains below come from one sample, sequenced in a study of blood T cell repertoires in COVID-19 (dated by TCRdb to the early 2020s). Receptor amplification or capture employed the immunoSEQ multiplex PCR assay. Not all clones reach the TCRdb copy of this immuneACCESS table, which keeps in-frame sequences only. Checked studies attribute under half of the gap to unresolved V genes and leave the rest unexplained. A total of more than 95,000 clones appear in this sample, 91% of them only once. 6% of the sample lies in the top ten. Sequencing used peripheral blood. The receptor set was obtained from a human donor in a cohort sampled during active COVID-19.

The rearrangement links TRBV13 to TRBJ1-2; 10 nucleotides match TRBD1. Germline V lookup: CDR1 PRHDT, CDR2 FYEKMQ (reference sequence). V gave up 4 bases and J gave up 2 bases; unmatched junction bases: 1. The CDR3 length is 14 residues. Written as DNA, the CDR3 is TGTGCCAGCAGCTCGGGACAGGGGAACTATGGCTACACCTTC. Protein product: CASSSGQGNYGYTF.

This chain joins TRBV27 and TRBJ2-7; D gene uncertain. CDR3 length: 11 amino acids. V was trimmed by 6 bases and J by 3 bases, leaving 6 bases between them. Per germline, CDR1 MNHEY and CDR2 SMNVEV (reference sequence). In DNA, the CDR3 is TGTGCCAGCAGAGCCCTCTACGAGCAGTACTTC. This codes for CASRALYEQYF.

The DNA of the CDR3 is TGCGCCAGCAGCTTGGTTCTAGCGGGATCCGTCAAAAACATTCAGTACTTC. It yields the protein CASSLVLAGSVKNIQYF. The rearrangement joins TRBV5-1 to TRBJ2-4; 9 nucleotides line up with TRBD2. The CDR3 loop spans 17 amino acids. The J segment lost 3 bases and the V segment lost 0 bases, leaving 7 bases of the junction unmatched. CDR1 and CDR2 (germline): SGHRS, YFSETQ.

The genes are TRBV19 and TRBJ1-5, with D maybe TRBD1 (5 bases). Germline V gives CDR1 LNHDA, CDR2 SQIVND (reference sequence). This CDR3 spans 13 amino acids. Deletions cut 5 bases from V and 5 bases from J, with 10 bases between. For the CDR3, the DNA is TGTGCCAGTAGTTTCCAGGGATATCAGCCCCAGCATTTT. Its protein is CASSFQGYQPQHF.

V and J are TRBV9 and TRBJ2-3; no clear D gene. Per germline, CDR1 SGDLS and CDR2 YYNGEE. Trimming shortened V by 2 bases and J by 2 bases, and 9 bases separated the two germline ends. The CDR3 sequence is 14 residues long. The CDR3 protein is CASSVRLLTDTQYF. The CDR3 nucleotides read TGTGCCAGCAGCGTCCGACTGCTCACAGATACGCAGTATTTT.

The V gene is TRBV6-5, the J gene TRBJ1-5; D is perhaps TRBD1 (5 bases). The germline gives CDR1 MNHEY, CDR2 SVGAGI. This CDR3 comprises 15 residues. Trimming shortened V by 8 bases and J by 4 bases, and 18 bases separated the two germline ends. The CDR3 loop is CASGARGGENQPQHF. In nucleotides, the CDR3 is TGTGCCAGCGGGGCCCGGGGGGGTGAGAATCAGCCCCAGCATTTT.

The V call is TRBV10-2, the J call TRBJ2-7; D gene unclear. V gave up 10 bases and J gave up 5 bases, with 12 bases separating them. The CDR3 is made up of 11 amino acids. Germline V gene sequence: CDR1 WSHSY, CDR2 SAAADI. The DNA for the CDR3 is TGCGCCACGTTACTGCCAAACGAGCAGTACTTC. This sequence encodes CATLLPNEQYF.